This T cell receptor beta chain derives from a study of CD8+ T cells in alopecia areata. Reverse transcribed after extraction, RNA yielded cDNA as the sequencing template. Sequencing was performed with immunoSEQ multiplex PCR; in TCRdb, only in-frame clones are kept and a portion is missing. The data hold a few thousand clones, with around 70% observed a single time. On this clone: The antigen remains unidentified.

Overall study findings and caveats: Higher clonality was seen in lesional scalp than in normal scalp, especially in alopecia totalis/universalis. Patients showed less clear TCR sequence sharing than mice, possibly partly because of HLA diversity. Scalp samples also yield sequences from resident alphabeta T cells of normal skin.

Sequencing was done on a sample of skin. This TCR was sampled from a human donor in good health.

Here the CDR3 DNA reads TGTGCCAGCAGTGACGAGGGAATGCATAACCGCCAAGAGACCCAGTACTTC. It encodes CASSDEGMHNRQETQYF. The chain is built from TRBV2 and TRBJ2-5; a possible D gene is TRBD2 (5 bases). With 3 bases removed from V and 1 base from J, the gap between germline ends came to 18 bases. There are 17 residues in the CDR3. Germline assignment: CDR1 SNHLY and CDR2 FYNNEI.